Detailed here is one T cell receptor (beta chain). Clones were read by immunoSEQ multiplex PCR, and TCRdb kept only the in-frame ones, dropping some. This sample has fewer than 90,000 clones, with over 80% found just once. This record comes from a study of T cell responses to AZD1222 COVID-19 vaccine. The sequence derives from an adult who received the AZD1222 COVID-19 vaccine. The sequenced sample was peripheral blood, obtained 28 days after the second AZD1222 dose.

The CDR3 here is CASSLVEGDGAFF. CDR3 bases: TGCGCCAGCAGCTTGGTTGAAGGGGACGGAGCTTTCTTT. The rearrangement joins TRBV5-1 to TRBJ1-1; maybe TRBD1 (5 bases). The germline V and J ends were trimmed by 0 bases and 10 bases, with 13 bases remaining between them. Per germline, CDR1 SGHRS and CDR2 YFSETQ. The CDR3 consists of 13 residues.